The clone carrying this T cell receptor (beta chain) was seen ten or more times. Its matching antigen is unknown. With the read ending 3 residues before the CDR3 end, the germline J gene is used to fill in that end. Clones were sequenced by immunoSEQ multiplex PCR, and TCRdb holds only the in-frame ones, with some missing. The sample has about 52,000 clones, none seen only once; the top ten hold around 2%. The data were taken from a study of T cell clonality in common variable immunodeficiency. The length of the CDR3 is 12 residues. Per the germline V gene, CDR1 is GTSNPN and CDR2 is SVGIG (reference sequence). Study results and limitations: In common variable immunodeficiency, TCR beta chains reportedly carried fewer deletions and N-nucleotide insertions.

Material for sequencing was peripheral blood mononuclear cells. V usage is TRBV30 and J usage is TRBJ1-2, with 9 bases identical to TRBD1. The clonotype originates from a person aged 18 to 75 in good health. The part of the CDR3 DNA that was read is TGTGCCTGGAGTGGGACCGGACAGGGG. Translated: CAWSGTGQG. The entire CDR3 protein is CAWSGTGQGYTF.